This T cell receptor (beta chain) was observed in a study of technical replicates of blood from a handful of donors. V lost 3 bases and J 5 bases, leaving 11 bases between the germline ends. This CDR3 is built from 14 residues. Germline V CDR1 and CDR2: KGHSH, LQKENI. Generated by immunoSEQ multiplex PCR, the TCRdb table keeps only in-frame clones and is missing some. The sample holds around 50,000 clones; approximately 95% are singletons and the top ten take 0.3% to 0.4%. The receptor was isolated from a human donor in good health. The rearrangement uses TRBV18 and TRBJ1-5; possible D gene TRBD1, 5 bases. Source material: T cells isolated from PBMCs. CDR3 amino acids: CASSPSGGDQPQHF. As DNA, the CDR3 is TGTGCCAGCTCACCCTCGGGAGGGGATCAGCCCCAGCATTTT. The full variable domain, its missing parts supplied by reference TRBV18 and TRBJ1-5, is NAGVMQNPRHLVRRRGQEARLRCSPMKGHSHVYWYRQLPEEGLKFMVYLQKENIIDESGMPKERFSAEFPKEGPSILRIQQVVRGDSAAYFCASSPSGGDQPQHFGDGTRLSIL.